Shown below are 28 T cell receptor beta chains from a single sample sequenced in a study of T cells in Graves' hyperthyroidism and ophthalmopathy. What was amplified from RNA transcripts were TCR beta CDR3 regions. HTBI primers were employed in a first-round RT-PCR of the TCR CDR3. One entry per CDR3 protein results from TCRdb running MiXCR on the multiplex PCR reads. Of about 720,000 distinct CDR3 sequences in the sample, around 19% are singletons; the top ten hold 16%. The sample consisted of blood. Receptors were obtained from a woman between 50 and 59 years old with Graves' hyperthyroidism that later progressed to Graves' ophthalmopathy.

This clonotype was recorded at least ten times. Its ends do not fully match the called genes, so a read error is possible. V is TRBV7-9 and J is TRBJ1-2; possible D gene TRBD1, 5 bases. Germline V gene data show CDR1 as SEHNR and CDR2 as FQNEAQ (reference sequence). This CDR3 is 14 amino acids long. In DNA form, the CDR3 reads TGTGCCAGCAGTTTAGCGGGGGGAGGCTATGGCTACACCTTC. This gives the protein CASSLAGGGYGYTF.

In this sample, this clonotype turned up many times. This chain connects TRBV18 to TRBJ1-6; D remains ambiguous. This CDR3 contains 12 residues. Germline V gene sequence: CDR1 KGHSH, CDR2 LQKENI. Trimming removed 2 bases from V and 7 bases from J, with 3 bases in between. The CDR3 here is CASSPGNSPLHF. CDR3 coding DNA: TGTGCCAGCTCACCAGGGAATTCACCCCTCCACTTT.

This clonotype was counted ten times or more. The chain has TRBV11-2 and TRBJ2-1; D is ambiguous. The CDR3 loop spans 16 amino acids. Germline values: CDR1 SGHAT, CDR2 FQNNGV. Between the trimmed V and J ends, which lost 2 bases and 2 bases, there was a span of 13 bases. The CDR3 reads CASSLYTEVPYNEQFF. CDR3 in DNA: TGTGCCAGCAGCTTATACACCGAGGTCCCCTACAATGAGCAGTTCTTC.

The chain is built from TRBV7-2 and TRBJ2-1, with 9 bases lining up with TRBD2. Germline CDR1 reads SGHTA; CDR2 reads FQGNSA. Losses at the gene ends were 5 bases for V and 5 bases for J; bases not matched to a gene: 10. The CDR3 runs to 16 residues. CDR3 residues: CASSARPGLADNEQFF. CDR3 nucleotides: TGTGCCAGCAGCGCCCGACCGGGACTAGCCGACAATGAGCAGTTCTTC.

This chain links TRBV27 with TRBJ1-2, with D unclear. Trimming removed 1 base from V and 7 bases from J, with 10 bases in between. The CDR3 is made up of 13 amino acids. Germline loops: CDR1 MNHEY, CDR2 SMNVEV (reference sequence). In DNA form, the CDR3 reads TGTGCCAGCAGTTTATTCCGGGCTGGTGGCTACACCTTC. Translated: CASSLFRAGGYTF.

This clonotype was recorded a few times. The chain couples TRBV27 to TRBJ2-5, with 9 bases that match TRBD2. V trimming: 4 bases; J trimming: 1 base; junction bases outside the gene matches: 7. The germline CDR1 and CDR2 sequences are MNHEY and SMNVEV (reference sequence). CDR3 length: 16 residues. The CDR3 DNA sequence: TGTGCCAGCAGTTCGCTAGCGGGGAAGACCCAAGAGACCCAGTACTTC. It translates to CASSSLAGKTQETQYF.

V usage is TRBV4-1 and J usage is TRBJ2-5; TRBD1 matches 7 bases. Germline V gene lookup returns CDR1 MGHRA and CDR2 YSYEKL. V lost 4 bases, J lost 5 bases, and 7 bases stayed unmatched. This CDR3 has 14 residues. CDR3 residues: CASSPNRGWETQYF. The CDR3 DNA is TGCGCCAGCAGCCCGAACAGGGGTTGGGAGACCCAGTACTTC.

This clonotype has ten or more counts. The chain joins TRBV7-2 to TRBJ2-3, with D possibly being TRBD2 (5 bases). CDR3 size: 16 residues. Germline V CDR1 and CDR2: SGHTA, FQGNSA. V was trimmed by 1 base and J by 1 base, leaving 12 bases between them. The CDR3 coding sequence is TGTGCCAGCAGCTTAGGGCTAGCCGTAGGCACAGATACGCAGTATTTT. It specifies CASSLGLAVGTDTQYF. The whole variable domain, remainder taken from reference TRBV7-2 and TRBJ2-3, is GAGVSQSPSNKVTEKGKDVELRCDPISGHTALYWYRQSLGQGLEFLIYFQGNSAPDKSGLPSDRFSAERTGGSVSTLTIQRTQQEDSAVYLCASSLGLAVGTDTQYFGPGTRLTVL.

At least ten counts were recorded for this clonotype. This CDR3 reads CASRGTGGASNQPQHF. The CDR3 bases are TGTGCCAGCAGGGGGACAGGGGGCGCGAGCAATCAGCCCCAGCATTTT. The V gene is TRBV6-1, the J gene TRBJ1-5, with TRBD1 matching over 12 bases. Looked up from germline, CDR1 is MNHNS and CDR2 is SASEGT. The CDR3 extends over 16 amino acids. J was trimmed by 1 base and V by 6 bases; bases with no gene match: 4.

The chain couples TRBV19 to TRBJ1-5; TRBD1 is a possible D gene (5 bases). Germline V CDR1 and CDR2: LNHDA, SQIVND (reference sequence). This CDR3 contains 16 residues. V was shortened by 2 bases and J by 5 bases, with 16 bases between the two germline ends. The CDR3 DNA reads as TGTGCCAGTAGTATAACAGGCGGTCGTTCGGATCAGCCCCAGCATTTT. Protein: CASSITGGRSDQPQHF.

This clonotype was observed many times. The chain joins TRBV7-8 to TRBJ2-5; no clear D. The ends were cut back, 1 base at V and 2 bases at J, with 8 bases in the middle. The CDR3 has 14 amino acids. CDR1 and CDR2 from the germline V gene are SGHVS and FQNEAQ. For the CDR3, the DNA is TGTGCCAGCAGCTTAGAGGGCTCTCAAGAGACCCAGTACTTC. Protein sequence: CASSLEGSQETQYF.

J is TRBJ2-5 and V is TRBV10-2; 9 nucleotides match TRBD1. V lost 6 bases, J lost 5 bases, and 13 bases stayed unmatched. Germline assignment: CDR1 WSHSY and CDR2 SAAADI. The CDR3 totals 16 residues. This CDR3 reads CASSSRTQGAGETQYF. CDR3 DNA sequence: TGCGCCAGCAGCTCGCGTACACAGGGGGCTGGGGAGACCCAGTACTTC.

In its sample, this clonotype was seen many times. The DNA of the CDR3 is TGCAGTGCTAGAGTGCCGGGACAGAAAGAGACCCAGTACTTC. This gives the protein CSARVPGQKETQYF. The V call is TRBV20-1, the J call TRBJ2-5; TRBD1 matches at 7 bases. The CDR3 sequence is 14 residues long. The V gene's germline CDR1 is DFQATT and CDR2 SNEGSKA (reference sequence). With V trimmed by 1 base and J by 3 bases, 5 bases remained unmatched.

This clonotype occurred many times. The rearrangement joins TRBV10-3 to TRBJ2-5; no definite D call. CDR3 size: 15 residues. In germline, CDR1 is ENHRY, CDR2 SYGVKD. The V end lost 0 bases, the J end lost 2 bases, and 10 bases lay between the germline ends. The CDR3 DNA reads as TGTGCCATCAGTGAGTCGAGGACCGCTCAAGAGACCCAGTACTTC. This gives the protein CAISESRTAQETQYF.

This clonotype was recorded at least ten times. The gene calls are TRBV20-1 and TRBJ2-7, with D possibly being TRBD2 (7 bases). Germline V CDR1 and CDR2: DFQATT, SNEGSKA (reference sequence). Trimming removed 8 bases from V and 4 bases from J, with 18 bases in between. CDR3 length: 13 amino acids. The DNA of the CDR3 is TGCAGTTGGGGGGGGCAGGGCCAGTACGAGCAGTACTTC. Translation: CSWGGQGQYEQYF.

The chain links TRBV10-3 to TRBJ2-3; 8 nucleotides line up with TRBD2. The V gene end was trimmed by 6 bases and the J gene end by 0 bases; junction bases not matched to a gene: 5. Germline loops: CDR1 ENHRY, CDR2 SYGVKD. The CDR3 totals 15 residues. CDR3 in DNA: TGTGCCATCAGGGTAGCGGGGACTAGCACAGATACGCAGTATTTT. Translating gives CAIRVAGTSTDTQYF.

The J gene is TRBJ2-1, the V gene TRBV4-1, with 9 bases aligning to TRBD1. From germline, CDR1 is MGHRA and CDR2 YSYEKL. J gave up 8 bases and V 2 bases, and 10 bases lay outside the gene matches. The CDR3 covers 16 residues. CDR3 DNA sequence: TGCGCCAGCAGCCAAAACACTGGGACAGGGTGGTATGAGCAGTTCTTC. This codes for CASSQNTGTGWYEQFF.

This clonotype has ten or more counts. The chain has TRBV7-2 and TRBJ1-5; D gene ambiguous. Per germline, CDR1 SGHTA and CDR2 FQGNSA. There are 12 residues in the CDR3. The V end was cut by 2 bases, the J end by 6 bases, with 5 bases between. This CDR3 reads CASSLFGQPQHF. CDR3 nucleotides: TGTGCCAGCAGCTTATTTGGTCAGCCCCAGCATTTT.

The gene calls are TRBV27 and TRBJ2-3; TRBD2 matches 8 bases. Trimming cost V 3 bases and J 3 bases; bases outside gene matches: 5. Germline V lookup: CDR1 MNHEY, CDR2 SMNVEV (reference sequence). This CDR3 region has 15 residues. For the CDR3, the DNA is TGTGCCAGCAGTTTTGGGACTAGGACTACAGATACGCAGTATTTT. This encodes CASSFGTRTTDTQYF.

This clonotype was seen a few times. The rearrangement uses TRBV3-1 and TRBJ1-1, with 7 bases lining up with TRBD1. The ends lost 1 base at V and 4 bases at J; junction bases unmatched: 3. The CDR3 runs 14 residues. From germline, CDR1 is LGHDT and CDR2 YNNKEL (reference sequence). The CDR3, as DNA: TGTGCCAGCAGCCAAGCAGGGGGGATCACTGAAGCTTTCTTT. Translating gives CASSQAGGITEAFF.

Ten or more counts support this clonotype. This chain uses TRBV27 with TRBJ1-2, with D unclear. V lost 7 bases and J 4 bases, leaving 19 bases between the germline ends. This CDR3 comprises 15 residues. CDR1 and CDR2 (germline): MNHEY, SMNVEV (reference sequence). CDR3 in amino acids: CASTASGITSYGYTF. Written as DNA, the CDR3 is TGTGCCAGCACCGCGTCGGGGATTACCTCCTATGGCTACACCTTC.

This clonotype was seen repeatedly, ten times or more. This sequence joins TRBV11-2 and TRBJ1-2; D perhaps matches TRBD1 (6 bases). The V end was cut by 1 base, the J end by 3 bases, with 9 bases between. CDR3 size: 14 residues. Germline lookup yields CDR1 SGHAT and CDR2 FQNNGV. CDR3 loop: CASSLVGQHYGYTF. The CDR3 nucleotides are TGTGCCAGCAGCTTAGTTGGACAGCACTATGGCTACACCTTC.

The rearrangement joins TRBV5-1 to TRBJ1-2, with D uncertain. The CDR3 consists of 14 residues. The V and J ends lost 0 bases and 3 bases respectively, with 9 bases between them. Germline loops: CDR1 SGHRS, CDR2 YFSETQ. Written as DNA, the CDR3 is TGCGCCAGCAGCTTGGTAGATGGGGACTATGGCTACACCTTC. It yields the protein CASSLVDGDYGYTF.

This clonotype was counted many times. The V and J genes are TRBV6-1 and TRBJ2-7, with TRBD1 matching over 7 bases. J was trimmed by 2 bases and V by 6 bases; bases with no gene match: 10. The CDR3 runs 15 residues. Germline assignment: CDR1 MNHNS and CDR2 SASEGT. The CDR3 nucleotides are TGTGCCAGCAGCACCACAGGGGATCGCCCCTACGAGCAGTACTTC. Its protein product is CASSTTGDRPYEQYF.

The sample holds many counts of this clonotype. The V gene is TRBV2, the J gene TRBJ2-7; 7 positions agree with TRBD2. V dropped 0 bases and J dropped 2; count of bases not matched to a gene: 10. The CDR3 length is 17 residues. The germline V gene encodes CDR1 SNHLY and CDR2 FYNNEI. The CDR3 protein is CASSEAELTSPAYEQYF. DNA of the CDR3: TGTGCCAGCAGTGAAGCGGAGTTGACTAGCCCTGCCTACGAGCAGTACTTC.

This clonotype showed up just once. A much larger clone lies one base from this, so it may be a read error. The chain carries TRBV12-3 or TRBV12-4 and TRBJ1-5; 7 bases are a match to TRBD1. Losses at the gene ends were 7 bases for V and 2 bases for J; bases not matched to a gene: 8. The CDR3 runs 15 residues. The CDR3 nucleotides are TGTGCCAGCACTCTTGGGCAGGGGGGCAATCAGCCCCAGCATTTT. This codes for CASTLGQGGNQPQHF.

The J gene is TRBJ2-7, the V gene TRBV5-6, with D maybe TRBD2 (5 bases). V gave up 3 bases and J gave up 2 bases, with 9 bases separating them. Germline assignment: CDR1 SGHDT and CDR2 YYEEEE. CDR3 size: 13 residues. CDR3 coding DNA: TGTGCCAGCAGCTACCGGGGTACCTACGAGCAGTACTTC. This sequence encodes CASSYRGTYEQYF.

The CDR3 region is CASSPRDRAPSGNTIYF. In DNA, the CDR3 is TGTGCCAGCAGCCCACGGGACAGGGCCCCCTCTGGAAACACCATATATTTT. The chain links TRBV9 to TRBJ1-3; 9 nucleotides line up with TRBD1. This CDR3 is 17 amino acids long. Unmatched junction bases numbered 8, after V lost 4 bases and J lost 0 bases. The V gene's germline CDR1 is SGDLS and CDR2 YYNGEE.